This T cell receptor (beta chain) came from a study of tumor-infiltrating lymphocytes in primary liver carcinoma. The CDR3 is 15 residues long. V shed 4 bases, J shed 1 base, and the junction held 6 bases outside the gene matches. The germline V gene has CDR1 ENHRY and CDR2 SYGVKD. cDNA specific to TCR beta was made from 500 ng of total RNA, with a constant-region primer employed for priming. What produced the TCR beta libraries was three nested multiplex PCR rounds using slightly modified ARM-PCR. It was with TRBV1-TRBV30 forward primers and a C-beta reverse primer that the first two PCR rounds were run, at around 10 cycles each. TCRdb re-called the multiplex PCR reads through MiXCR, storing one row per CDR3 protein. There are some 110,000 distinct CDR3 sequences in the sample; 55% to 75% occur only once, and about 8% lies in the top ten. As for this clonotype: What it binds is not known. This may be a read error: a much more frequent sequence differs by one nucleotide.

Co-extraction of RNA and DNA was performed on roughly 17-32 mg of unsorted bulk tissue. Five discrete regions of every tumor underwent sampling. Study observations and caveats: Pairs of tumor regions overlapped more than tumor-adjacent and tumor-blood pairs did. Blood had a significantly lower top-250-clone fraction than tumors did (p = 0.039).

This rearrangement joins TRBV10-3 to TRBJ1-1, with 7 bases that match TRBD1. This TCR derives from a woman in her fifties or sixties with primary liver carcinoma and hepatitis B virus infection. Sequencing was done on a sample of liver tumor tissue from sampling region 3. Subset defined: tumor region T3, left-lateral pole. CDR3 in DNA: TGTGCCATCAGTGCTCGGGACAGCGGGAACACTGAAGCTTTCTTT. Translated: CAISARDSGNTEAFF.